These 25 T cell receptor beta chains originate from one sample sequenced in a study of regulatory T cells in long-lasting Graves disease. The TCR beta library used iRepertoire HTBI primers with Arm-PCR amplification of CDR3. TCRdb independently ran MiXCR on the multiplex PCR reads; one entry per CDR3 protein. The table shows some 400,000 distinct CDR3 sequences, with 15% occurring only once. Time point specified: newly diagnosed GD, antithyroid drugs for less than 3 months. PBMC RNA was the source of the TCR library. These same records also appear under a second study, on T cells in Graves' hyperthyroidism and ophthalmopathy.

Sequenced material: peripheral blood mononuclear cells (PBMCs), taken at new diagnosis, from a patient treated with antithyroid drugs. The receptors were gathered from a woman in her twenties or thirties with Graves disease.

This chain uses TRBV11-2 with TRBJ1-3; maybe TRBD1 (5 bases). The CDR3 consists of 15 residues. Trimming pared 6 bases from V and 0 bases from J, leaving 12 bases between. The germline V gene encodes CDR1 SGHAT and CDR2 FQNNGV. The CDR3 DNA follows: TGTGCCAGCAGTCCCGACAGTGCCTCTGGAAACACCATATATTTT. Amino acids: CASSPDSASGNTIYF.

The CDR3 here is CASSLKQSATQYF. The CDR3 nucleotides read TGTGCCAGCAGCTTGAAGCAAAGCGCGACCCAGTACTTC. The rearrangement joins TRBV7-2 to TRBJ2-5; D is ambiguous. The CDR3 loop spans 13 amino acids. Germline V gives CDR1 SGHTA, CDR2 FQGNSA. V was trimmed by 3 bases and J by 7 bases, leaving 12 bases between them.

Note on this clonotype: A far larger clone lies a single base away; this is likely a read error. The chain is built from TRBV20-1 and TRBJ2-5; a weak D match, TRBD1 (6 bases). Gene TRBJ2-1 matches the end of the DNA better, so the J call may be wrong. In germline, CDR1 is DFQATT, CDR2 SNEGSKA (reference sequence). The CDR3 spans 18 residues. CDR3 in DNA: TGCAGTGCTAGAGATCCCCCAGGGGACGGCGGTATTATAAATGAGCAGTTCTTC. Protein sequence: CSARDPPGDGGIINEQFF.

Concerning this clonotype itself: A much larger clone lies one base from this, so it may be a read error. The CDR3 does not end in the conserved phenylalanine or tryptophan, so this is likely a read error. The chain is built from TRBV5-1 and TRBJ2-7; 7 bases are a match to TRBD2. The germline V gene has CDR1 SGHRS and CDR2 YFSETQ. The CDR3 extends over 17 amino acids. Losses at the gene ends were 6 bases for V and 6 bases for J; bases not matched to a gene: 21. This chain's CDR3 is CASMEVGGPGFPGEQYL. CDR3 sequence (DNA): TGCGCCAGCATGGAGGTGGGAGGGCCTGGTTTTCCTGGCGAGCAGTACCTC.

This clonotype was observed many times. This chain joins TRBV3-1 and TRBJ2-2; D is possibly TRBD2 (6 bases). CDR1 and CDR2 (germline): LGHDT, YNNKEL (reference sequence). This CDR3 contains 18 residues. With 0 bases removed from V and 1 base from J, the gap between germline ends came to 15 bases. The CDR3 bases are TGTGCCAGCAGCCAAGATCTATTAGGGCGGGAGAACACCGGGGAGCTGTTTTTT. As protein: CASSQDLLGRENTGELFF.

This clonotype appeared many times. V usage is TRBV12-3 or TRBV12-4 and J usage is TRBJ2-2, with unresolved D. The ends were cut back, 3 bases at V and 6 bases at J, with 14 bases in the middle. CDR3 length equals 15 residues. CDR3 sequence: CASSFIAGGAGELFF. The CDR3 nucleotides are TGTGCCAGCAGTTTCATTGCAGGTGGAGCCGGGGAGCTGTTTTTT.

This clonotype occurred many times. The rearrangement links TRBV28 to TRBJ1-5; D might be TRBD1 (6 bases). Germline assignment: CDR1 MDHEN and CDR2 SYDVKM. Trimming left V 5 bases short and J 3 bases short, with 20 bases between. This CDR3 region has 17 residues. The CDR3: CASSRIGGMSNNQPQHF. CDR3 sequence (DNA): TGTGCCAGCAGTAGGATAGGGGGTATGAGCAACAATCAGCCCCAGCATTTT.

The chain uses TRBV4-1 and TRBJ2-5, with 7 bases fitting TRBD2. V gave up 1 base and J gave up 1 base; unmatched junction bases: 6. Germline CDR1 and CDR2: MGHRA and YSYEKL. The CDR3 totals 16 residues. Written as DNA, the CDR3 is TGCGCCAGCAGCCAAGTGTTAGCGGGCTCCCAAGAGACCCAGTACTTC. Amino acid sequence: CASSQVLAGSQETQYF.

Many counts were recorded for this clonotype. The chain carries TRBV27 and TRBJ1-5; no definite D call. V gave up 0 bases and J gave up 4 bases, with 10 bases separating them. Germline V gene lookup returns CDR1 MNHEY and CDR2 SMNVEV (reference sequence). The CDR3 sequence is 15 residues long. Written as DNA, the CDR3 is TGTGCCAGCAGTTTATCGTGGACGGGGAATCAGCCCCAGCATTTT. Its protein product is CASSLSWTGNQPQHF.

This clonotype was counted a few times. The chain links TRBV27 to TRBJ2-5, with D tentatively TRBD1 or TRBD2 (5 bases each). V was shortened by 7 bases and J by 3 bases, with 30 bases between the two germline ends. The CDR3 extends over 19 amino acids. Germline loops: CDR1 MNHEY, CDR2 SMNVEV (reference sequence). This CDR3 is CASNPTGRGATPLEETQYF. In DNA form, the CDR3 reads TGTGCCAGCAACCCCACCGGTCGAGGGGCAACCCCCCTAGAAGAGACCCAGTACTTC.

This clonotype was recorded at least ten times. The chain is built from TRBV30 and TRBJ1-2; TRBD1 aligns across 10 bases. Germline CDR1 and CDR2: GTSNPN and SVGIG (reference sequence). The CDR3 totals 15 residues. V trimming: 2 bases; J trimming: 2 bases; junction bases outside the gene matches: 5. The CDR3 bases are TGTGCCTGGAGTCACCCGGACAGGGGGAACTATGGCTACACCTTC. This encodes CAWSHPDRGNYGYTF.

This rearrangement joins TRBV12-5 to TRBJ2-4; TRBD2 aligns across 9 bases. The germline CDR1 and CDR2 sequences are LGHNT and FRNRAP. With V trimmed by 2 bases and J by 8 bases, 7 bases remained unmatched. This CDR3 comprises 15 residues. This chain's CDR3 is CASGLSSGGADIQYF. In DNA form, the CDR3 reads TGTGCTAGTGGTTTGAGTAGCGGGGGCGCAGACATTCAGTACTTC.

Many counts were recorded for this clonotype. The gene calls are TRBV12-3 or TRBV12-4 and TRBJ2-7; tentative D call: TRBD1 (6 bases). This CDR3 comprises 16 residues. V gave up 6 bases and J gave up 2 bases, with 20 bases separating them. CDR3 coding DNA: TGTGCCAGCAGCCGCCAAACGTTAGGGACACCCTACGAGCAGTACTTC. The encoded protein is CASSRQTLGTPYEQYF.

The chain couples TRBV12-3 or TRBV12-4 to TRBJ2-1; 14 bases align to TRBD2. This CDR3 region has 18 residues. The V and J ends lost 5 bases and 7 bases, in that order; junction bases with no gene match: 13. Written as DNA, the CDR3 is TGTGCCAGCAGTCCAAACACCCCCGGGACTAGCGGGAGTAATGAGCAGTTCTTC. Translated, it gives CASSPNTPGTSGSNEQFF.

This clonotype appeared many times. V gene TRBV7-2 combines with J gene TRBJ2-5, with D unclear. The germline V and J ends were trimmed by 1 base and 2 bases, with 8 bases remaining between them. The CDR3 totals 14 residues. Per the germline V gene, CDR1 is SGHTA and CDR2 is FQGNSA. CDR3 DNA: TGTGCCAGCAGCTTAGTTTCCATTCAAGAGACCCAGTACTTC. As protein: CASSLVSIQETQYF.

This clonotype came up a few times. The V and J genes are TRBV27 and TRBJ2-3, with D unresolved. The CDR3 covers 13 residues. Germline V gives CDR1 MNHEY, CDR2 SMNVEV (reference sequence). Trimming left V 6 bases short and J 1 base short, with 8 bases between. CDR3 nucleotide sequence: TGTGCCAGCAGGAGTTGGGGCACAGATACGCAGTATTTT. Encoded protein: CASRSWGTDTQYF.

This clonotype was seen a handful of times. The chain has TRBV5-6 and TRBJ2-3, with a tentative D call TRBD2 (5 bases). Trimming removed 1 base at V and 2 bases at J, with 8 bases between. Looked up from germline, CDR1 is SGHDT and CDR2 is YYEEEE. The CDR3 has 14 residues. The DNA for the CDR3 is TGTGCCAGCAGCTTGATGCTAGCCACAGATACGCAGTATTTT. This encodes CASSLMLATDTQYF.

This clonotype was observed once. One junction end disagrees with the germline gene, perhaps due to a read error. The chain recombines TRBV6-1 with TRBJ2-7, with 8 bases fitting TRBD1. Germline loops: CDR1 MNHNS, CDR2 SASEGT. The CDR3 sequence is 14 residues long. The DNA for the CDR3 is TGTGCCAGCATGAGAGGACAGGGAGCCTACGAGCAGCACTTC. This sequence encodes CASMRGQGAYEQHF.

This clonotype occurred many times. The chain links TRBV6-5 to TRBJ2-3; D gene unclear. The CDR3 has 14 amino acids. Germline V gene data show CDR1 as MNHEY and CDR2 as SVGAGI. V was trimmed by 4 bases and J by 0 bases, leaving 8 bases between them. The CDR3 region has the DNA TGTGCCAGCAGTTTTGGCGCTAGCACAGATACGCAGTATTTT. The encoded protein is CASSFGASTDTQYF.

This clonotype was counted many times. The V gene is TRBV5-6, the J gene TRBJ2-1, with TRBD2 as a possible D gene (7 bases). Germline lookup yields CDR1 SGHDT and CDR2 YYEEEE. Trimming shortened V by 4 bases and J by 2 bases, and 19 bases separated the two germline ends. This CDR3 region has 17 residues. The CDR3 coding sequence is TGTGCCAGCAGCCACGGACTAGGGGGAGCGGCCTACAATGAGCAGTTCTTC. It specifies CASSHGLGGAAYNEQFF.

Many counts were recorded for this clonotype. V is TRBV5-5 and J is TRBJ1-1; 7 nucleotides line up with TRBD1. V lost 3 bases to trimming and J lost 0 bases; unmatched junction nucleotides: 5. Germline-derived CDR1 and CDR2 are SGHKS and YYEKEE (reference sequence). CDR3 length: 15 residues. CDR3 amino acids: CASSSDRDLNTEAFF. The DNA for the CDR3 is TGTGCCAGCAGCTCAGACAGGGATTTGAACACTGAAGCTTTCTTT.

This clonotype was seen only a few times. The CDR3 does not close with the conserved phenylalanine or tryptophan, likely indicating a read error. The V and J genes are TRBV12-3 or TRBV12-4 and TRBJ1-2; weak D call: TRBD1 (5 bases). The CDR3 is made up of 15 amino acids. V lost 6 bases and J lost 0, with 14 bases in between. The CDR3 protein is CASRTSGRANYGYTS. The DNA for the CDR3 is TGTGCCAGCAGAACCTCAGGGAGGGCTAACTATGGCTACACCTCC.

This clonotype has only a few counts. The chain recombines TRBV4-1 with TRBJ1-6; D not resolved. Germline V gives CDR1 MGHRA, CDR2 YSYEKL. Trimming pared 0 bases from V and 4 bases from J, leaving 10 bases between. CDR3 length equals 16 residues. CDR3 in DNA: TGCGCCAGCAGCCAAGAAGCAGGCTCATATAATTCACCCCTCCACTTT. The encoded protein is CASSQEAGSYNSPLHF.

The J gene is TRBJ2-7, the V gene TRBV7-3; TRBD1 agrees at 8 bases. The CDR3 is 15 residues long. V was pared by 4 bases and J by 5 bases, with 10 bases of the junction left unmatched. Looked up from germline, CDR1 is SGHTA and CDR2 is FQGTGA. CDR3 loop: CASSSGGQGVNEQYF. The CDR3 DNA is TGTGCCAGCAGCTCCGGAGGACAGGGTGTCAACGAGCAGTACTTC.

The chain carries TRBV4-1 and TRBJ2-7, with D perhaps given as TRBD1 or TRBD2 (6 bases each). The length of the CDR3 is 16 residues. Germline V gene lookup returns CDR1 MGHRA and CDR2 YSYEKL. The ends were cut back, 1 base at V and 1 base at J, with 14 bases in the middle. The CDR3 region is CASSQAVRDISYEQYF. The CDR3 nucleotides are TGCGCCAGCAGCCAAGCAGTGCGGGACATATCCTACGAGCAGTACTTC.